The 15 T cell receptor beta chains below come from one sample, sequenced in a study of technical replicates of blood from a few donors. This table comes from immunoSEQ multiplex PCR, and its TCRdb copy is limited to in-frame clones, with some not included. The data contain about 16,000 clones, 85% to 90% of them singletons. Sequenced sample: PBMCs. These receptors came from a human donor in good health.

This clone showed up just a few times. The V gene is TRBV19, the J gene TRBJ2-7; 7 bases are shared with TRBD1. Per germline, CDR1 LNHDA and CDR2 SQIVND (reference sequence). The CDR3 runs to 15 residues. V lost 1 base to trimming and J lost 4 bases; unmatched junction nucleotides: 7. The CDR3 reads CASSIATGTDYEQYF. The CDR3 region has the DNA TGTGCCAGTAGTATAGCGACAGGGACGGATTACGAGCAGTACTTC. Full variable domain (rest looked up from reference TRBV19 and TRBJ2-7): DGGITQSPKYLFRKEGQNVTLSCEQNLNHDAMYWYRQDPGQGLRLIYYSQIVNDFQKGDIAEGYSVSREKKESFPLTVTSAQKNPTAFYLCASSIATGTDYEQYFGPGTRLTVT.

The chain joins TRBV28 to TRBJ2-3, with TRBD2 identical over 8 bases. Unmatched junction bases numbered 2, after V lost 0 bases and J lost 0 bases. From germline, CDR1 is MDHEN and CDR2 SYDVKM. CDR3 size: 16 residues. Here the CDR3 reads CASSLWPSGSTDTQYF. The CDR3, as DNA: TGTGCCAGCAGTTTATGGCCTAGCGGGAGCACAGATACGCAGTATTTT. Supplemented by reference TRBV28 and TRBJ2-3, the full variable domain reads DVKVTQSSRYLVKRTGEKVFLECVQDMDHENMFWYRQDPGLGLRLIYFSYDVKMKEKGDIPEGYSVSREKKERFSLILESASTNQTSMYLCASSLWPSGSTDTQYFGPGTRLTVL.

This sequence joins TRBV2 and TRBJ2-5, with TRBD1 matching over 7 bases. This CDR3 is built from 13 residues. With V trimmed by 5 bases and J by 5 bases, 5 bases remained unmatched. Germline CDR1 reads SNHLY; CDR2 reads FYNNEI. CDR3 DNA sequence: TGTGCCAGCAGTTCGACAGGGCTGGAGACCCAGTACTTC. This sequence encodes CASSSTGLETQYF. Full variable domain (outside the CDR3, taken from reference TRBV2 and TRBJ2-5): EPEVTQTPSHQVTQMGQEVILRCVPISNHLYFYWYRQILGQKVEFLVSFYNNEISEKSEIFDDQFSVERPDGSNFTLKIRSTKLEDSAMYFCASSSTGLETQYFGPGTRLLVL.

The chain employs TRBV2 and TRBJ1-2; TRBD1 agrees at 7 bases. Germline values: CDR1 SNHLY, CDR2 FYNNEI. Trimming took 2 bases from V and 4 from J; bases not matched to a gene: 4. The CDR3 is 14 residues long. The CDR3 bases are TGTGCCAGCAGTGAAAGACAGGGAACCTATGGCTACACCTTC. Protein: CASSERQGTYGYTF.

The rearrangement uses TRBV2 and TRBJ2-7, with 10 bases that match TRBD2. Germline trimming cut 3 bases from V and 5 bases from J; bases unmatched to any gene: 13. Germline V lookup: CDR1 SNHLY, CDR2 FYNNEI. The CDR3 runs 17 residues. The CDR3 spells CASSDLAGDMVVNEQYF. The CDR3 nucleotides are TGTGCCAGCAGTGATCTAGCGGGAGACATGGTGGTGAACGAGCAGTACTTC.

This clone turned up a few times. The chain joins TRBV6-5 to TRBJ2-7; 11 bases map to TRBD1. The V gene end was trimmed by 4 bases and the J gene end by 3 bases; junction bases not matched to a gene: 2. The CDR3 contains 14 residues. CDR1 is MNHEY and CDR2 is SVGAGI in the germline V gene. The CDR3 protein is CASSWGQGGYEQYF. The CDR3 nucleotides are TGTGCCAGCAGTTGGGGACAGGGGGGCTACGAGCAGTACTTC.

The chain carries TRBV30 and TRBJ2-5; D may be TRBD2 (5 bases). The CDR3 spans 16 residues. The V gene lost 3 bases and the J gene lost 0 bases, with 17 bases spanning the gap. CDR1 and CDR2 from the germline V gene are GTSNPN and SVGIG (reference sequence). The CDR3 region has the DNA TGTGCCTGGAGCTCCCTGTCGGACTTGTACCAAGAGACCCAGTACTTC. This codes for CAWSSLSDLYQETQYF.

The CDR3 here is CASMAGGGGTEAFF. The CDR3 nucleotides read TGTGCCAGCATGGCGGGGGGGGGAGGAACCGAAGCTTTCTTT. The V gene is TRBV6-5, the J gene TRBJ1-1, with D perhaps TRBD1 (5 bases). CDR1 MNHEY and CDR2 SVGAGI come from the germline V gene. V was shortened by 7 bases and J by 8 bases, with 20 bases between the two germline ends. This CDR3 is built from 14 residues.

The rearrangement uses TRBV21-1 and TRBJ2-1; TRBD2 is the table's D call, not checked against the DNA. TRBV21-1 is marked as a pseudogene. This CDR3 has 17 residues. The CDR3 DNA is TGTGCCAGCAGCCGGAACGGGGCGGGAGTAAGCCATAGTGAGCAGTTCTTC. Amino acid sequence: CASSRNGAGVSHSEQFF.

The chain is built from TRBV2 and TRBJ2-7; TRBD1 matches at 7 bases. Germline lookup yields CDR1 SNHLY and CDR2 FYNNEI. The junction had 5 bases not matched to a gene; V was cut back by 6 bases and J by 3 bases. The CDR3 is 13 amino acids. The CDR3 DNA sequence: TGTGCCAGCAGAACCACAGGGGTCTACGAGCAGTACTTC. Its translation is CASRTTGVYEQYF. The full variable domain, in which reference TRBV2 and TRBJ2-7 provide the parts outside the CDR3, is EPEVTQTPSHQVTQMGQEVILRCVPISNHLYFYWYRQILGQKVEFLVSFYNNEISEKSEIFDDQFSVERPDGSNFTLKIRSTKLEDSAMYFCASRTTGVYEQYFGPGTRLTVT.

This chain links TRBV27 with TRBJ2-3, with 7 bases identical to TRBD1. Unmatched junction bases numbered 5, after V lost 2 bases and J lost 0 bases. The germline V gene encodes CDR1 MNHEY and CDR2 SMNVEV (reference sequence). This CDR3 comprises 16 residues. CDR3: CASSLPGQSSTDTQYF. Here the CDR3 DNA reads TGTGCCAGCAGTTTACCGGGACAGAGTAGCACAGATACGCAGTATTTT.

The V gene is TRBV7-9, the J gene TRBJ2-1, with 9 bases aligning to TRBD2. The CDR3 spans 12 residues. Trimming removed 4 bases from V and 10 bases from J; junction bases left unmatched: 2. The V gene's germline CDR1 is SEHNR and CDR2 FQNEAQ (reference sequence). The CDR3 DNA reads TGTGCCAGCAGCTCGAGCGGGAGGGAGCAGTTCTTC. Its translation: CASSSSGREQFF.

The chain couples TRBV7-9 to TRBJ2-1; 12 positions agree with TRBD2. The CDR3 loop spans 16 amino acids. CDR1 and CDR2 (germline): SEHNR, FQNEAQ (reference sequence). J gave up 8 bases and V 0 bases, and 5 bases lay outside the gene matches. CDR3: CASSLALAGGPDEQFF. The CDR3 nucleotides read TGTGCCAGCAGCTTAGCTCTAGCGGGAGGGCCGGATGAGCAGTTCTTC.

The chain employs TRBV14 and TRBJ2-3; TRBD1 agrees at 7 bases. CDR3 length equals 15 residues. The V and J ends lost 3 bases and 0 bases, in that order; junction bases with no gene match: 3. Germline V lookup: CDR1 SGHDN, CDR2 FVKESK. The CDR3 coding sequence is TGTGCCAGCAGCCACGGGACAGTCAGCACAGATACGCAGTATTTT. Residues: CASSHGTVSTDTQYF.

The CDR3, as DNA: TGTGCCAGCAGTGTGACAGGGAGCGGCTATGGCTACACCTTC. Its translation is CASSVTGSGYGYTF. J is TRBJ1-2 and V is TRBV6-1; TRBD1 matches at 7 bases. Germline V CDR1 and CDR2: MNHNS, SASEGT. This CDR3 contains 14 residues. After removal of 4 bases from V and 4 bases from J, the junction contained 6 bases not matched to a gene.